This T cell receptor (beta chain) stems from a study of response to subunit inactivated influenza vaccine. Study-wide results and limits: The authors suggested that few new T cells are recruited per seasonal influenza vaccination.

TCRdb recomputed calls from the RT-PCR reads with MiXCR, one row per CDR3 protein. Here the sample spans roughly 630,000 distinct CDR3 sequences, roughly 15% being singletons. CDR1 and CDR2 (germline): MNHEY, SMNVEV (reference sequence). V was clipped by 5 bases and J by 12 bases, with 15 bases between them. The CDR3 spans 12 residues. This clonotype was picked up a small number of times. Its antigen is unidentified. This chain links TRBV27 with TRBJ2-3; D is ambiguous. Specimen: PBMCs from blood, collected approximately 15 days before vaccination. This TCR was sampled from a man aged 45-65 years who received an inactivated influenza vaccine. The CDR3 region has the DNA TGTGCCAGCAGTCCCATCCTTCAGCCCCAGTATTTT. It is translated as CASSPILQPQYF.